This T cell receptor beta chain was sequenced in a study of CD8 T cells in Susac syndrome. Regarding the study as a whole: As acknowledged by the study, its TCR sequencing and HLA analysis included a relatively small number of individuals.

Worth noting for this clonotype: Antigen: not known.

Reverse transcription of roughly 0.45 to 1 ug RNA used random hexamers. Via MiXCR, TCRdb re-called the immunoSEQ multiplex PCR reads, giving one row per CDR3 protein. The data show about 73,000 distinct CDR3 sequences, approximately 95% seen once. This CDR3 has 18 residues. The V gene end was trimmed by 3 bases and the J gene end by 4 bases; junction bases not matched to a gene: 16. Germline assignment: CDR1 LNHDA and CDR2 SQIVND (reference sequence). Sequencing of TCR beta drew on CD8+ and CD4+ T cells from blood. In contrast to the negatively isolated CD8+ and CD4+ T cells, TEMRA cells were FACS-enriched.

The source is a human donor with multiple sclerosis. The chain carries TRBV19 and TRBJ2-5; TRBD2 aligns across 8 bases. Sequencing was done on a sample of CD8+ T cells from PBMCs. The CDR3 region is CASSMRASGPYALETQYF. The CDR3 nucleotides are TGTGCCAGTAGTATGAGGGCTAGCGGGCCTTATGCCCTAGAGACCCAGTACTTC.